This entry is about one T cell receptor beta chain. Clones were sequenced by immunoSEQ multiplex PCR, and TCRdb holds only the in-frame ones, with some missing. The data contain roughly 90,000 clones, 85% to 95% of them singletons. The data stem from a study of T cell changes during pregnancy in multiple sclerosis. Germline lookup yields CDR1 GTSNPN and CDR2 SVGIG (reference sequence). J lost 0 bases, V lost 3 bases, and 7 bases had no gene match. The CDR3 spans 17 residues. The chain carries TRBV30 and TRBJ2-6, with 8 bases matching TRBD1. This material consisted of peripheral blood, taken in the first trimester of pregnancy. This receptor was identified in a female donor with multiple sclerosis, enrolled in a pregnancy study. DNA for the CDR3: TGTGCCTGGAGCAGGGGGCGAAGCACCTCTGGGGCCAACGTCCTGACTTTC. Its translation: CAWSRGRSTSGANVLTF.